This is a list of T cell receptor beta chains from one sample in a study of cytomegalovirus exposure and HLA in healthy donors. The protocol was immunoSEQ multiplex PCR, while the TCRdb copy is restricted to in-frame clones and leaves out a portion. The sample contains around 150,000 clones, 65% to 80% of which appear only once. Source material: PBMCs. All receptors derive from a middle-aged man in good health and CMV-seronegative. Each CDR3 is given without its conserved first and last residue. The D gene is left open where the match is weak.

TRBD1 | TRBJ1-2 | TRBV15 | ATSRDGQGGGYT
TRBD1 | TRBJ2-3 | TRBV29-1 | SVEDPNRGRYPLSTDTQY
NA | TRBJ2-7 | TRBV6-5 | ASSSGRSREQY
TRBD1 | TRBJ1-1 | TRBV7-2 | ASSADRVNTEAF
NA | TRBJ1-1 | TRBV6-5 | ASSYNSLDTEAF
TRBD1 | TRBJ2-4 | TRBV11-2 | ASSLAPGQGIENIQY
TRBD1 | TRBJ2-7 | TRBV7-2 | ASSPTDRGSYEQY
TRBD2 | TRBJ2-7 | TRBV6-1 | ASSEGTSQTYEQY
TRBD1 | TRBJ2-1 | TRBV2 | ASSVGRGQYNEQF
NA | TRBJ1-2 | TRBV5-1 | ASSSSLTTRAGGYT
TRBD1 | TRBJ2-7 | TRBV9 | ASSAAGTGEPYEQY
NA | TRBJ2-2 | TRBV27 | ASSLGGTGELF
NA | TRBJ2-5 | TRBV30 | AWPARRGGRTEETQY